Presented here are 12 T cell receptor beta chains from one specimen sequenced in a study of cytomegalovirus exposure and HLA in healthy donors. The PCR employed 60 Vbeta primers together with 13 Jbeta primers. Clones were sequenced by immunoSEQ multiplex PCR, and TCRdb holds only the in-frame ones, with some missing. The table records under 200,000 clones, 65% to 85% of them present only once. Sequenced: PBMCs. These receptors were collected from a young woman in good health and CMV-seropositive.

The chain recombines TRBV15 with TRBJ2-7, with D unclear. This CDR3 is 14 amino acids long. Trimming pared 2 bases from V and 5 bases from J, leaving 13 bases between. CDR1 and CDR2 (germline): LNHNV, YYDKDF (reference sequence). CDR3 nucleotides: TGTGCCACCAGCAGACGGTTAACAGACGACGAGCAGTACTTC. Amino acid sequence: CATSRRLTDDEQYF. Full variable domain (remainder filled in from reference TRBV15 and TRBJ2-7): DAMVIQNPRYQVTQFGKPVTLSCSQTLNHNVMYWYQQKSSQAPKLLFHYYDKDFNNEADTPDNFQSRRPNTSFCFLDIRSPGLGDTAMYLCATSRRLTDDEQYFGPGTRLTVT.

The chain couples TRBV30 to TRBJ1-1; possible D gene TRBD1, 6 bases. From germline, CDR1 is GTSNPN and CDR2 SVGIG (reference sequence). The CDR3 contains 14 residues. V lost 4 bases to trimming and J lost 2 bases, with 14 bases between them. CDR3 loop: CAWILGHPNTEAFF. Written as DNA, the CDR3 is TGTGCCTGGATCCTGGGACACCCAAACACTGAAGCTTTCTTT.

The gene calls are TRBV9 and TRBJ2-1; weak D call: TRBD2 (6 bases). Trimming shortened V by 2 bases and J by 7 bases, and 22 bases separated the two germline ends. The CDR3 length is 17 residues. Germline V gene sequence: CDR1 SGDLS, CDR2 YYNGEE. The CDR3 nucleotides read TGTGCCAGCAGCGTGAATCCTACCGGGGTCGGGGGAAATGAGCAGTTCTTC. Residues: CASSVNPTGVGGNEQFF. Complete variable domain (other parts from reference TRBV9 and TRBJ2-1): DSGVTQTPKHLITATGQRVTLRCSPRSGDLSVYWYQQSLDQGLQFLIQYYNGEERAKGNILERFSAQQFPDLHSELNLSSLELGDSALYFCASSVNPTGVGGNEQFFGPGTRLTVL.

A single count supports this clone. This chain links TRBV5-5 with TRBJ2-3; D is unresolved. Germline-derived CDR1 and CDR2 are SGHKS and YYEKEE (reference sequence). Trimming left V 2 bases short and J 2 bases short, with 6 bases between. The CDR3 covers 13 residues. In DNA form, the CDR3 reads TGTGCCAGCAGCTTTTATATCACAGATACGCAGTATTTT. Its protein is CASSFYITDTQYF.

J is TRBJ2-5 and V is TRBV5-4, with 7 bases identical to TRBD2. TRBJ2-7 explains the end of the DNA better; the J call may be wrong. Germline CDR1 and CDR2: SGHNT and YYREEE (reference sequence). CDR3 length equals 14 residues. The CDR3 reads CASSSGGRTYEQYF. Here the CDR3 DNA reads TGTGCCAGCAGCTCGGGGGGACGGACCTACGAGCAGTACTTC.

V and J are TRBV2 and TRBJ1-5; 8 bases map to TRBD1. Germline CDR1 reads SNHLY; CDR2 reads FYNNEI. The CDR3 length is 14 residues. V lost 6 bases to trimming and J lost 7 bases; unmatched junction nucleotides: 8. CDR3: CASRVAGGGQPQHF. The CDR3 bases are TGTGCCAGCAGGGTGGCAGGGGGCGGACAGCCCCAGCATTTT. The full variable domain, completed using reference TRBV2 and TRBJ1-5, is EPEVTQTPSHQVTQMGQEVILRCVPISNHLYFYWYRQILGQKVEFLVSFYNNEISEKSEIFDDQFSVERPDGSNFTLKIRSTKLEDSAMYFCASRVAGGGQPQHFGDGTRLSIL.

The chain links TRBV10-1 to TRBJ2-4; D is possibly TRBD2 (5 bases). Per the germline V gene, CDR1 is WNHNN and CDR2 is SYGVQD (reference sequence). V was trimmed by 2 bases and J by 3 bases, leaving 14 bases between them. The CDR3 sequence is 16 residues long. Here the CDR3 DNA reads TGCGCCAGCAGTGAGCGTGGAGGCAAGGGCAAAAACATTCAGTACTTC. Translation: CASSERGGKGKNIQYF.

V is TRBV6-6 and J is TRBJ1-1, with D tentatively TRBD1 (6 bases). The CDR3 runs to 14 residues. V was trimmed by 0 bases and J by 7 bases, leaving 12 bases between them. Looked up from germline, CDR1 is MNHNY and CDR2 is SVGAGI (reference sequence). DNA for the CDR3: TGTGCCAGCAGTTACTCGAAGGGGGAGAATGAAGCTTTCTTT. It yields the protein CASSYSKGENEAFF.

The gene calls are TRBV19 and TRBJ2-3; D possibly corresponds to TRBD1 (5 bases). Trimming removed 10 bases at V and 0 bases at J, with 17 bases between. The CDR3 totals 15 residues. Germline CDR1 reads LNHDA; CDR2 reads SQIVND (reference sequence). CDR3 DNA sequence: TGTGCCACTAATAACGGATGGGGCAGCACAGATACGCAGTATTTT. It specifies CATNNGWGSTDTQYF.

V and J are TRBV7-3 and TRBJ2-6; no clear D. The germline V and J ends were trimmed by 5 bases and 0 bases, with 11 bases remaining between them. There are 16 residues in the CDR3. Germline V gene data show CDR1 as SGHTA and CDR2 as FQGTGA. CDR3 protein: CASSPYLGSGANVLTF. The CDR3 DNA sequence: TGTGCCAGCAGCCCCTATCTCGGCTCTGGGGCCAACGTCCTGACTTTC. Supplemented by reference TRBV7-3 and TRBJ2-6, the full variable domain reads GAGVSQTPSNKVTEKGKYVELRCDPISGHTALYWYRQSLGQGPEFLIYFQGTGAADDSGLPNDRFFAVRPEGSVSTLKIQRTERGDSAVYLCASSPYLGSGANVLTFGAGSRLTVL.

The V gene is TRBV18, the J gene TRBJ2-1; maybe TRBD2 (6 bases). The CDR3 loop spans 11 amino acids. Trimming pared 5 bases from V and 9 bases from J, leaving 8 bases between. Germline V gene data show CDR1 as KGHSH and CDR2 as LQKENI. Here the CDR3 DNA reads TGTGCCAGCTCATCGGAGGGTGAGCAGTTCTTC. This sequence encodes CASSSEGEQFF.

The V and J genes are TRBV18 and TRBJ1-2, with 10 positions matching TRBD1. The CDR3 extends over 16 amino acids. Germline trimming cut 3 bases from V and 5 bases from J; bases unmatched to any gene: 9. The germline CDR1 and CDR2 sequences are KGHSH and LQKENI. Written as DNA, the CDR3 is TGTGCCAGCTCACCGACGCGACAGGGGGCGGGGTATGGCTACACCTTC. It translates to CASSPTRQGAGYGYTF.